This TCR beta chain appears in the sequencing data of a study of blood T cell repertoires in COVID-19 (dated by TCRdb to between 2020 and 2021). A note on the overall study: Samples from collaborators originated in the United States, Italy and Spain and spanned both the acute and convalescent phases of COVID-19. The sample metadata nearly always contained a de-identified subject ID, COVID-19 status, age in years and sex. HLA class I and class II types, where available, came from metadata supplied by the sample provider rather than from assay-based typing. Samples were obtained from the ongoing ImmuneRACE study (first 160 participants) and from over 1,000 subjects provided by 6 global collaborators. Deeply sampled blood TCRbeta repertoires from subjects exposed to, actively infected with, or recovered from COVID-19 were included in the dataset. The material from the prospective study consisted of cDNA or gDNA derived from T cells, B-cell-depleted T cells, or PBMCs. A freely available public database, intended as a resource for researchers studying the immune response to SARS-CoV-2, is where the repertoires were released. The study at large found these results: Clinical and demographic metadata were provided uncurated, with the amount varying by source and participant.

A second Seattle source provided samples from volunteer blood donors who had recovered from COVID-19. Collaborating institutions collected whole blood in K2EDTA tubes following their own protocols. Collaborator samples were shipped for TCRbeta analysis as frozen whole blood, isolated PBMCs, or DNA extracted from either sample type. The CDR3 has 15 amino acids, counting the end cysteine and phenylalanine. Only CDR3 DNA is held: 45 bases, read in frame from base 1. CDR1 is given as MNHEY and CDR2 as SVGAGI, both from the germline V gene. V and J lose 6 bases and 0 bases, and a span of 9 bases separates them. TCRbeta CDR3 regions were amplified from genomic DNA using the immunoSEQ Assay, a bias-controlled multiplex PCR. The source study handled its data this way. Within the assay, amplification of reference gene primers was used to estimate how many nucleated cells each sample contained. To quantify the absolute abundance of each unique TCRbeta CDR3 rearrangement, sequence reads were collapsed and filtered. For each sample, productive Simpson clonality was calculated as the square root of Simpson's diversity index over productive rearrangements. Here the immuneACCESS table is served through TCRdb, limited to in-frame sequences with V and J called. Missing clones are a known gap in these copies; in checked studies unresolved V genes cover under half, and the rest lacks a known reason. V and J calls and clone size are given by that table; D and trimming were obtained from the DNA. The sample table records about 170,000 clones; 88% of these occur just once. The top ten hold around 2.1% of the sample.

Points on this clone: This clone's antigen is unknown. The record has no base qualities; no much larger clone is one base away. Other nucleotide sequences in the sample specify the same CDR3.

The receptor chain draws on TRBV6-5 and TRBJ2-6; the best D guess is TRBD2, with 6 bases matching. The receptor was derived from a man aged 45-65 years who had recovered from COVID-19. The source material was peripheral blood. The DNA sequence reads TGTGCCAGCAGGACCGGGGGCTCTGGGGCCAACGTCCTGACTTTC. Its translation reads: CASRTGGSGANVLTF.